The 11 T cell receptor beta chains given below trace back to one sample, sequenced in a study of shared clonotypes between healthy human individuals. Method: immunoSEQ multiplex PCR; TCRdb's copy keeps in-frame clones and lacks some. The data show some 1,100,000 clones, about 80% seen once. The sample was memory CD4+ T cells from PBMCs. Subset given: CD45RA-negative fraction. The receptors originated from a man between 18 and 35 years old in good health. Some clones in this sample may be carry-over from other donors' samples.

The chain uses TRBV5-5 and TRBJ2-3; the D is unclear. The germline V and J ends were trimmed by 0 bases and 0 bases, with 5 bases remaining between them. The CDR3 is 14 amino acids. CDR1 and CDR2 (germline): SGHKS, YYEKEE (reference sequence). This CDR3 reads CASSLDYSTDTQYF. The CDR3 region has the DNA TGTGCCAGCAGCTTGGACTACAGCACAGATACGCAGTATTTT.

About this clone: An end of the junction does not agree with germline; a read error may underlie this. J is TRBJ2-4 and V is TRBV7-2, with 9 positions matching TRBD2. The V gene's germline CDR1 is SGHTA and CDR2 FQGNSA. CDR3 length equals 15 residues. The CDR3 region is CASSLAGVTKNIQYF. CDR3 in DNA: TGTGCCAGCAGTTTAGCGGGAGTCACCAAAAACATTCAGTACTTC. The full variable domain, in which reference TRBV7-2 and TRBJ2-4 provide the parts outside the CDR3, is GAGVSQSPSNKVTEKGKDVELRCDPISGHTALYWYRQSLGQGLEFLIYFQGNSAPDKSGLPSDRFSAERTGGSVSTLTIQRTQQEDSAVYLCASSLAGVTKNIQYFGAGTRLSVL.

CDR3 sequence: CASSTGQGIETQYF. CDR3 in DNA: TGTGCCAGCAGCACCGGACAGGGGATAGAGACCCAGTACTTC. The chain recombines TRBV5-5 with TRBJ2-5; TRBD1 matches 9 bases. Germline CDR1 is SGHKS and CDR2 is YYEKEE (reference sequence). This CDR3 region has 14 residues. The junction had 5 bases not matched to a gene; V was cut back by 4 bases and J by 4 bases. The whole variable domain, filled in from reference TRBV5-5 and TRBJ2-5, reads DAGVTQSPTHLIKTRGQQVTLRCSPISGHKSVSWYQQVLGQGPQFIFQYYEKEERGRGNFPDRFSARQFPNYSSELNVNALLLGDSALYLCASSTGQGIETQYFGPGTRLLVL.

The genes are TRBV15 and TRBJ1-2, with 10 bases fitting TRBD1. The CDR3 runs 14 residues. V shed 1 base and J 6 bases; nucleotides not matched to a gene: 2. Germline CDR1 and CDR2: LNHNV and YYDKDF (reference sequence). The CDR3 DNA reads TGTGCCACCAGCAGAGGGGACAGGGGAGATGGCTACACCTTC. Translation: CATSRGDRGDGYTF. Supplemented by reference TRBV15 and TRBJ1-2, the full variable domain reads DAMVIQNPRYQVTQFGKPVTLSCSQTLNHNVMYWYQQKSSQAPKLLFHYYDKDFNNEADTPDNFQSRRPNTSFCFLDIRSPGLGDTAMYLCATSRGDRGDGYTFGSGTRLTVV.

This sequence joins TRBV12-5 and TRBJ2-5; perhaps TRBD2 as D (6 bases). Germline CDR1 reads LGHNT; CDR2 reads FRNRAP. The CDR3 extends over 13 amino acids. Trimming took off 6 bases at V and 2 bases at J, with 10 bases between the two ends. CDR3 DNA: TGTGCTAGTGGGCCAGGGACTCAAGAGACCCAGTACTTC. It encodes CASGPGTQETQYF.

This chain uses TRBV9 with TRBJ2-7; D gene unclear. Germline-derived CDR1 and CDR2 are SGDLS and YYNGEE. V lost 0 bases and J lost 6, with 13 bases in between. The CDR3 consists of 14 residues. This CDR3 is CASSVDVWASEQYF. The DNA for the CDR3 is TGTGCCAGCAGCGTAGATGTTTGGGCTTCCGAGCAGTACTTC.

The chain joins TRBV5-8 to TRBJ2-3; perhaps D is TRBD1 or TRBD2 (5 bases each). CDR3 length equals 15 residues. V was pared by 4 bases and J by 3 bases, with 15 bases between. Germline V gene data show CDR1 as SGHTS and CDR2 as YDEGEE. CDR3 DNA sequence: TGTGCCAGCAGCACAGCCGGGACGAGGACAGATACGCAGTATTTT. The encoded protein is CASSTAGTRTDTQYF.

The V and J genes are TRBV7-9 and TRBJ1-4, with D perhaps matching TRBD1 (6 bases). CDR1 and CDR2 (germline): SEHNR, FQNEAQ (reference sequence). V was pared by 8 bases and J by 7 bases, with 20 bases between. This CDR3 has 15 residues. The CDR3 sequence is CASSPGVQGGEKLFF. CDR3 in DNA: TGTGCCAGCTCCCCAGGGGTACAGGGCGGTGAAAAACTGTTTTTT. The full variable domain, in which reference TRBV7-9 and TRBJ1-4 provide the parts outside the CDR3, is DTGVSQNPRHKITKRGQNVTFRCDPISEHNRLYWYRQTLGQGPEFLTYFQNEAQLEKSRLLSDRFSAERPKGSFSTLEIQRTEQGDSAMYLCASSPGVQGGEKLFFGSGTQLSVL.

The V gene is TRBV2, the J gene TRBJ2-3, with TRBD2 identical over 13 bases. V shed 7 bases, J shed 3 bases, and the junction held 4 bases outside the gene matches. The CDR3 consists of 15 residues. Looked up from germline, CDR1 is SNHLY and CDR2 is FYNNEI. CDR3 nucleotides: TGTGCCAGCAAGAGGGGACTAGCGGGGACAGATACGCAGTATTTT. Its protein is CASKRGLAGTDTQYF.

V gene TRBV7-2 combines with J gene TRBJ2-5; tentatively, D is TRBD2 (5 bases). CDR3 length: 15 amino acids. The V and J ends lost 1 base and 1 base respectively, with 10 bases between them. In germline, CDR1 is SGHTA, CDR2 FQGNSA. This CDR3 reads CASSLVSTTQETQYF. CDR3 nucleotides: TGTGCCAGCAGCTTAGTTTCGACTACCCAAGAGACCCAGTACTTC.

V and J are TRBV6-1 and TRBJ1-2; TRBD1 matches at 7 bases. The CDR3 runs to 16 residues. Trimming removed 4 bases from V and 4 bases from J; junction bases left unmatched: 12. CDR1 and CDR2 (germline): MNHNS, SASEGT. CDR3 residues: CASSGQTGSGVYGYTF. The CDR3 region has the DNA TGTGCCAGCAGTGGTCAGACAGGGAGTGGCGTCTATGGCTACACCTTC.